This is a list of T cell receptor beta chains from one sample in a study of T cell responses to AZD1222 COVID-19 vaccine. The data were produced by immunoSEQ multiplex PCR, yet TCRdb's version contains in-frame clones alone and is incomplete. The sample yields 95,000 to 110,000 clones, roughly nine tenths seen once. The starting material was peripheral blood, obtained 28 days after the second dose of the MenACWY control vaccine. These receptors were obtained from an adult who received the MenACWY meningococcal vaccine as a control. Each CDR3 is given with its conserved first and last residue. D genes are given only for firm matches. Not every row has a clone size; where given, it reads once, few, many or a size class.

V	size	D	J	CDR3	DNA
TRBV3-1/TRBV3-2	once	TRBD1	TRBJ1-2	CASSQVTGRYGYTF	TGTGCCAGCAGCCAAGTGACAGGGAGGTATGGCTACACCTTC
TRBV5-4	.	TRBD1	TRBJ2-5	CASSLAAGTVKETQYF	TGTGCCAGCAGCTTGGCGGCTGGGACAGTTAAAGAGACCCAGTACTTC
TRBV20-1	.	.	TRBJ2-7	CSARESYEQYF	TGCAGTGCTAGAGAGTCCTACGAGCAGTACTTC
TRBV28	few	TRBD1	TRBJ2-2	CASSSGTAGSTGELFF	TGTGCCAGCAGTTCGGGGACAGCAGGATCCACCGGGGAGCTGTTTTTT
TRBV7-3	.	.	TRBJ1-1	CASSLATPAEAFF	TGTGCCAGCAGCTTAGCAACACCCGCTGAAGCTTTCTTT
TRBV19	few	.	TRBJ1-5	CASFDRLNQPQHF	TGTGCCAGTTTCGACAGGCTCAATCAGCCCCAGCATTTT
TRBV5-1	once	.	TRBJ1-4	CASRGEKLFF	TGCGCCAGCAGGGGGGAAAAACTGTTTTTT
TRBV5-1	.	.	TRBJ2-6	CASSFEGPQGANVLTF	TGCGCCAGCAGCTTTGAGGGACCACAGGGGGCCAACGTCCTGACTTTC
TRBV2	.	TRBD1	TRBJ2-7	CASRMTGGGDEQYF	TGTGCCAGCAGAATGACAGGGGGTGGGGACGAGCAGTACTTC
TRBV5-1	.	.	TRBJ1-3	CASSLGQQLSGNTIYF	TGCGCCAGCAGCTTAGGACAGCAGCTCTCTGGAAACACCATATATTTT
TRBV4-3	.	.	TRBJ1-2	CASSQDAGAPGGYTF	TGCGCCAGCAGCCAAGACGCCGGGGCCCCGGGAGGCTACACCTTC
TRBV29-1	.	TRBD1	TRBJ1-1	CSVDNRGGTEAFF	TGCAGCGTTGACAACAGGGGGGGAACTGAAGCTTTCTTT
TRBV12-3/TRBV12-4	medium-sized	.	TRBJ1-1	CASRRENTEAFF	TGTGCCAGCAGAAGGGAAAACACTGAAGCTTTCTTT
TRBV19	.	TRBD2	TRBJ2-7	CASSIGGGGAYEQYF	TGTGCCAGTAGTATAGGCGGCGGGGGAGCCTACGAGCAGTACTTC
TRBV28	.	.	TRBJ1-3	CASSPGGFSGNTIYF	TGTGCCAGCAGCCCAGGCGGATTCTCTGGAAACACCATATATTTT
TRBV4-1	.	.	TRBJ2-1	CASSQAPGGSYNEQFF	TGCGCCAGCAGCCAAGCCCCAGGGGGGTCCTACAATGAGCAGTTCTTC
TRBV7-2	.	TRBD2	TRBJ2-3	CASSPLGGADTQYF	TGTGCCAGCAGCCCACTGGGGGGGGCAGATACGCAGTATTTT
TRBV7-6	.	.	TRBJ1-6	CASSHQGLGSPLHF	TGTGCCAGCAGCCATCAGGGACTTGGTTCACCCCTCCACTTT
TRBV3-1/TRBV3-2	.	TRBD1	TRBJ1-2	CASSNGNRGDYGYTF	TGTGCCAGCAGCAACGGGAACAGGGGGGACTATGGCTACACCTTC
TRBV27	.	TRBD2	TRBJ2-7	CASSWGGGVYEQYF	TGTGCCAGCAGTTGGGGCGGGGGGGTCTACGAGCAGTACTTC
TRBV18	.	.	TRBJ1-2	CASSPDSNYGYTF	TGTGCCAGCTCGCCGGACAGTAACTATGGCTACACCTTC
TRBV6-5	once	TRBD1	TRBJ1-2	CASRSDRVYGYTF	TGTGCCAGCAGGTCCGACAGGGTCTATGGCTACACCTTC
TRBV5-8	.	TRBD1	TRBJ1-3	CASSSGTGEGNTIYF	TGTGCCAGCAGCTCCGGGACAGGGGAAGGAAACACCATATATTTT
TRBV28	.	TRBD1	TRBJ2-3	CASSDRVPDTQYF	TGTGCCAGCAGTGACAGGGTCCCAGATACGCAGTATTTT
TRBV28	few	TRBD2	TRBJ2-1	CASSLYRLAGGSSEQFF	TGTGCCAGCAGTTTATATAGACTAGCGGGGGGAAGCAGTGAGCAGTTCTTC
TRBV4-1	.	.	TRBJ1-5	CASSQGQGPQPQHF	TGCGCCAGCAGCCAAGGCCAGGGCCCTCAGCCCCAGCATTTT
TRBV28	.	.	TRBJ2-2	CASILGTVNTGELFF	TGTGCCAGCATCTTAGGAACAGTCAACACCGGGGAGCTGTTTTTT
TRBV7-9	few	TRBD1	TRBJ2-2	CASRKTGGNTGELFF	TGTGCCAGCAGAAAAACAGGGGGGAACACCGGGGAGCTGTTTTTT
TRBV9	few	TRBD1	TRBJ1-2	CASSVGQGDYGYTF	TGTGCCAGCAGCGTCGGACAGGGCGACTATGGCTACACCTTC
TRBV7-2	few	TRBD1	TRBJ2-7	CASSLLQGREQYF	TGTGCCAGCAGCTTATTACAGGGGCGGGAGCAGTACTTC
TRBV5-1	.	TRBD1	TRBJ1-2	CASSFGTGGYGYTF	TGCGCCAGCAGCTTCGGGACAGGGGGGTATGGCTACACCTTC
TRBV6-2/TRBV6-3	.	.	TRBJ1-4	CASSYAPGFRQTNEKLFF	TGTGCCAGCAGTTACGCCCCCGGCTTCAGACAGACTAATGAAAAACTGTTTTTT
TRBV28	.	.	TRBJ1-5	CASSLGRFDQPQHF	TGTGCCAGCAGTTTAGGGCGGTTCGATCAGCCCCAGCATTTT
TRBV5-1	.	.	TRBJ1-6	CASSSTGFASPLHF	TGCGCCAGCAGCTCCACAGGGTTTGCTTCACCCCTCCACTTT
TRBV19	.	TRBD2	TRBJ2-1	CASSSRTSGRNNEQFF	TGTGCCAGTAGTTCACGGACTAGCGGGAGAAACAATGAGCAGTTCTTC
TRBV6-1	.	TRBD1	TRBJ1-1	CASSEAGQGIRTEAFF	TGTGCCAGCAGTGAAGCGGGACAGGGGATTCGGACTGAAGCTTTCTTT
TRBV6-5	.	.	TRBJ2-2	CASKPTITGELFF	TGTGCCAGCAAACCGACTATTACCGGGGAGCTGTTTTTT
TRBV4-3	.	.	TRBJ2-3	CASSPNYGLSTDTQYF	TGCGCCAGCAGCCCAAACTACGGACTTTCCACAGATACGCAGTATTTT
TRBV7-2	.	.	TRBJ1-4	CASSLLGGGGEKLFF	TGTGCCAGCAGCTTACTCGGGGGCGGAGGTGAAAAACTGTTTTTT
TRBV19	.	.	TRBJ1-5	CASRGGNQPQHF	TGTGCCAGTAGGGGGGGCAATCAGCCCCAGCATTTT
TRBV2	.	TRBD2	TRBJ2-1	CASSSGTSGGAVYNEQFF	TGTGCCAGCAGTTCCGGGACTAGCGGGGGGGCGGTCTACAATGAGCAGTTCTTC
TRBV7-3	.	.	TRBJ1-6	CASSPTGRSNSPLHF	TGTGCCAGCAGCCCTACGGGACGCTCTAATTCACCCCTCCACTTT
TRBV6-2/TRBV6-3	.	.	TRBJ2-1	CASSYSPGLEQFF	TGTGCCAGCAGTTACTCGCCGGGGCTTGAGCAGTTCTTC
TRBV7-9	.	.	TRBJ2-2	CASSLQAPPGELFF	TGTGCCAGCAGCTTACAGGCCCCGCCGGGGGAGCTGTTTTTT
TRBV5-1	once	.	TRBJ1-1	CASSLVGEAFF	TGCGCCAGCAGCTTGGTGGGGGAAGCTTTCTTT
TRBV10-2	.	TRBD1	TRBJ1-4	CASSPDRGHEKLFF	TGCGCCAGCAGCCCAGACAGGGGGCACGAAAAACTGTTTTTT
TRBV18	.	TRBD1	TRBJ2-5	CASSSKSYTPGQGVQETQYF	TGTGCCAGCTCCTCGAAGTCCTACACGCCGGGACAGGGGGTCCAAGAGACCCAGTACTTC
TRBV18	.	.	TRBJ1-3	CASSPAVRRISGNTIYF	TGTGCCAGCTCACCGGCGGTCAGACGGATCTCTGGAAACACCATATATTTT